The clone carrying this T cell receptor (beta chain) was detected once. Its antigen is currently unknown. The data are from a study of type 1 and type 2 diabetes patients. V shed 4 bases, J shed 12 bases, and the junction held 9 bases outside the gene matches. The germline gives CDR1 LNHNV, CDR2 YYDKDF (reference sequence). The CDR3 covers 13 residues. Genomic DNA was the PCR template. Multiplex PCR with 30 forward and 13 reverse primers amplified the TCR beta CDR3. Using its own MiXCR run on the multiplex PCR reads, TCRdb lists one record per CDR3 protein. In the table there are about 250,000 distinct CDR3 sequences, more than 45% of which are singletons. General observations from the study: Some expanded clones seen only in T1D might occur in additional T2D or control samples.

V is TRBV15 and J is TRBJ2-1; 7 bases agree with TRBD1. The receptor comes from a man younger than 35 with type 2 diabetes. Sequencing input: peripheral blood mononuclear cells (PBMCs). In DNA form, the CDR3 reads TGTGCCACCAGCATAGGACAGGCCTTAGGGCAGTTCTTC. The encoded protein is CATSIGQALGQFF.